The 17 T cell receptor beta chains presented below share a single source sample, sequenced in a study of OX40 agonist ivuxolimab in advanced cancers. The data were produced by immunoSEQ multiplex PCR, yet TCRdb's version contains in-frame clones alone and is incomplete. Of tens of thousands of clones listed, around 86% are singletons. Sequencing used CD4+ or CD8+ T cells sorted from blood, obtained in a trial of the OX40 agonist ivuxolimab. The origin of the receptors is an adult with an advanced solid tumor such as melanoma, head and neck, liver or kidney cancer.

The rearrangement links TRBV2 to TRBJ2-1; 9 bases are shared with TRBD2. Germline lookup yields CDR1 SNHLY and CDR2 FYNNEI. V dropped 9 bases and J dropped 5; count of bases not matched to a gene: 8. CDR3 length: 14 amino acids. CDR3 region: CARARASGNNEQFF. CDR3 nucleotides: TGTGCCAGAGCCAGGGCTAGCGGGAACAATGAGCAGTTCTTC.

V is TRBV27 and J is TRBJ2-5; no clear D. The CDR3 has 12 amino acids. V was pared by 0 bases and J by 6 bases, with 5 bases between. CDR1 is MNHEY and CDR2 is SMNVEV in the germline V gene (reference sequence). The CDR3 protein is CASSLSRQTQYF. The CDR3 DNA sequence: TGTGCCAGCAGTTTATCGCGCCAGACCCAGTACTTC.

A single count supports this clone. This chain joins TRBV2 and TRBJ2-1; 7 nucleotides line up with TRBD1. Germline-derived CDR1 and CDR2 are SNHLY and FYNNEI. The CDR3 is 15 amino acids. The J segment lost 3 bases and the V segment lost 3 bases, leaving 5 bases of the junction unmatched. CDR3 amino acids: CASSESRDSYNEQFF. As DNA, the CDR3 is TGTGCCAGCAGTGAGTCCCGGGACAGCTACAATGAGCAGTTCTTC.

This chain connects TRBV2 to TRBJ2-7, with D maybe TRBD2 (5 bases). The germline V and J ends were trimmed by 5 bases and 1 base, with 12 bases remaining between them. The CDR3 consists of 14 residues. CDR1 and CDR2 from the germline V gene are SNHLY and FYNNEI. CDR3 sequence reads: CASSPPRRSYEQYF. In DNA form, the CDR3 reads TGTGCCAGCAGTCCACCCAGGAGGTCCTACGAGCAGTACTTC.

CDR3 amino acids: CASSGVPTYEQYF. The CDR3 DNA sequence: TGTGCCAGCAGTGGGGTGCCTACCTACGAGCAGTACTTC. This chain links TRBV6-1 with TRBJ2-7, with unresolved D. The CDR3 totals 13 residues. Germline CDR1 is MNHNS and CDR2 is SASEGT. Trimming removed 4 bases at V and 2 bases at J, with 9 bases between.

This chain uses TRBV7-2 with TRBJ2-1; D is unresolved. Germline V lookup: CDR1 SGHTA, CDR2 FQGNSA. This CDR3 has 15 amino acids. The germline V and J ends were trimmed by 1 base and 4 bases, with 11 bases remaining between them. The CDR3 DNA sequence: TGTGCCAGCAGCTTAGATTTGGCTGCTTACAATGAGCAGTTCTTC. It codes for CASSLDLAAYNEQFF.

This chain uses TRBV2 with TRBJ2-7; possible D gene TRBD1, 7 bases. This CDR3 region has 17 residues. V shed 4 bases and J shed 7 bases, with 26 bases lying between them. In germline, CDR1 is SNHLY, CDR2 FYNNEI. CDR3 sequence (DNA): TGTGCCAGCAGTGCAACCCGACAGGGACTGACATCGGGGGAGCAGTACTTC. As protein: CASSATRQGLTSGEQYF.

With regard to this clone: A junction boundary mismatches the germline segment, possibly from a read error. Other DNA sequences in the sample encode the same CDR3. The V gene is TRBV28, the J gene TRBJ1-4; TRBD1 matches at 7 bases. This CDR3 has 15 amino acids. CDR1 is MDHEN and CDR2 is SYDVKM in the germline V gene. The CDR3 DNA reads TGTGCCAGCAGTTTACGACAGGGAAATAATGAAAAACTATTTTTT. Its translation: CASSLRQGNNEKLFF.

The chain combines TRBV10-3 with TRBJ1-6; 10 bases are a match to TRBD1. V was clipped by 10 bases and J by 10 bases; unmatched bases: 10. Germline CDR1 is ENHRY and CDR2 is SYGVKD. This CDR3 is built from 14 residues. The CDR3 spells CATRPGQGLSPLHF. The CDR3, as DNA: TGTGCCACCAGGCCGGGACAGGGGTTATCACCCCTCCACTTT.

In this sample, this clone turned up a few times. The V gene is TRBV7-9, the J gene TRBJ1-1; no reliable D call. CDR1 and CDR2 (germline): SEHNR, FQNEAQ (reference sequence). This CDR3 spans 14 amino acids. Trimming removed 4 bases from V and 3 bases from J, with 12 bases in between. The chain's CDR3 is CASSSRVPDTEAFF. CDR3 in DNA: TGTGCCAGCAGCTCCCGGGTCCCAGACACTGAAGCTTTCTTT.

This chain uses TRBV18 with TRBJ2-7; 7 bases fit TRBD1. The CDR3 is 14 amino acids. Germline loops: CDR1 KGHSH, CDR2 LQKENI. With V trimmed by 0 bases and J by 3 bases, 2 bases remained unmatched. Written as DNA, the CDR3 is TGTGCCAGCTCACCACCTGGGACAGACTACGAGCAGTACTTC. Its translation: CASSPPGTDYEQYF.

V is TRBV19 and J is TRBJ2-1; D may match TRBD1 or TRBD2 (6 bases each). V gave up 4 bases and J gave up 3 bases, with 10 bases separating them. The CDR3 has 14 amino acids. CDR1 is LNHDA, CDR2 SQIVND, per germline (reference sequence). The CDR3 DNA reads as TGTGCCAGTAGTAATGGGGGGCTCTACAATGAGCAGTTCTTC. Translating gives CASSNGGLYNEQFF.

The J gene is TRBJ2-3, the V gene TRBV9; the D gene is possibly TRBD2 (6 bases). Per germline, CDR1 SGDLS and CDR2 YYNGEE. The CDR3 is 16 amino acids. The ends were cut back, 4 bases at V and 2 bases at J, with 17 bases in the middle. DNA for the CDR3: TGTGCCAGCAGCCAAAACCGGGACTCCCACACAGATACGCAGTATTTT. Protein: CASSQNRDSHTDTQYF.

The V and J genes are TRBV15 and TRBJ2-7; D is ambiguous. The CDR3 has 14 residues. Germline CDR1 reads LNHNV; CDR2 reads YYDKDF (reference sequence). The V end was cut by 1 base, the J end by 0 bases, with 7 bases between. CDR3 nucleotides: TGTGCCACCAGCAGAGTCGCGAACTCCTACGAGCAGTACTTC. Its translation: CATSRVANSYEQYF.

The chain couples TRBV7-6 to TRBJ2-1; a weak D match, TRBD2 (7 bases). CDR3 length: 18 amino acids. V lost 1 base and J 0 bases, leaving 16 bases between the germline ends. CDR1 is SGHVS and CDR2 is FNYEAQ in the germline V gene. CDR3 amino acids: CASSLVLGGGLSYNEQFF. Written as DNA, the CDR3 is TGTGCCAGCAGCTTAGTGCTGGGAGGGGGTCTCTCCTACAATGAGCAGTTCTTC.

The V call is TRBV19, the J call TRBJ1-1; no firm D call. Trimming pared 7 bases from V and 1 base from J, leaving 13 bases between. Germline-derived CDR1 and CDR2 are LNHDA and SQIVND (reference sequence). The CDR3 spans 14 residues. The CDR3 DNA is TGTGCCAGTAATTCTTTACAGCCGAACACTGAAGCTTTCTTT. Translating gives CASNSLQPNTEAFF.

CDR3: CASSSTTGGGYEQYF. As DNA, the CDR3 is TGTGCCAGCAGCTCCACGACAGGGGGGGGTTACGAGCAGTACTTC. The chain couples TRBV7-8 to TRBJ2-7; 9 nucleotides agree with TRBD1. V lost 4 bases, J lost 4 bases, and 8 bases stayed unmatched. CDR1 is SGHVS and CDR2 is FQNEAQ in the germline V gene. The CDR3 extends over 15 amino acids.